One sample yielded the 15 T cell receptor beta chains listed below, sequenced in a study of T cell changes during pregnancy in multiple sclerosis. Produced via immunoSEQ multiplex PCR; TCRdb's table is partial and in-frame only. Here the sample spans some 37,000 clones, around nine tenths being singletons. Specimen: CD4+ T cells from peripheral blood mononuclear cells, collected in the first trimester of pregnancy. These receptors were collected from a female donor with multiple sclerosis, enrolled in a pregnancy study.

The chain employs TRBV6-5 and TRBJ1-2; 9 bases are a match to TRBD1. Germline V gene data show CDR1 as MNHEY and CDR2 as SVGAGI. V lost 5 bases to trimming and J lost 4 bases; unmatched junction nucleotides: 5. The CDR3 spans 14 residues. The CDR3 bases are TGTGCCAGCAGTCGGACAGGGGAGGGCTATGGCTACACCTTC. This translates into CASSRTGEGYGYTF.

The chain recombines TRBV7-9 with TRBJ1-1; D remains ambiguous. This CDR3 region has 12 residues. The V gene lost 1 base and the J gene lost 11 bases, with 11 bases spanning the gap. Germline V gene data show CDR1 as SEHNR and CDR2 as FQNEAQ (reference sequence). CDR3 nucleotides: TGTGCCAGCAGCTTAGTGGGAGGGCTGGCTTTCTTT. Its translation: CASSLVGGLAFF.

This sequence joins TRBV6-1 and TRBJ1-5; 8 bases are a match to TRBD1. V lost 8 bases and J lost 4; bases outside the gene matches: 4. CDR1 is MNHNS and CDR2 is SASEGT in the germline V gene. This CDR3 spans 13 amino acids. CDR3 loop: CASLGQGNQPQHF. CDR3 in DNA: TGTGCCAGCCTCGGACAGGGAAATCAGCCCCAGCATTTT.

V usage is TRBV19 and J usage is TRBJ1-4; TRBD1 matches 7 bases. CDR1 is LNHDA and CDR2 is SQIVND in the germline V gene (reference sequence). The CDR3 is 15 amino acids. V shed 3 bases, J shed 6 bases, and the junction held 7 bases outside the gene matches. The CDR3 nucleotides are TGTGCCAGTAGTATTAGGTCAGGGGGAGATGAAAAACTGTTTTTT. Amino acids: CASSIRSGGDEKLFF.

This clone was detected only a few times. The chain combines TRBV14 with TRBJ2-1; D remains ambiguous. Per germline, CDR1 SGHDN and CDR2 FVKESK. This CDR3 region has 15 residues. The ends were cut back, 6 bases at V and 0 bases at J, with 12 bases in the middle. The chain's CDR3 is CASRRAGTSYNEQFF. CDR3 nucleotides: TGTGCCAGCAGAAGAGCAGGAACCTCCTACAATGAGCAGTTCTTC.

The CDR3, as DNA: TGTGCCAGCAGACCCGGGACAGGGGGTCCAGATACGCAGTATTTT. Translation gives CASRPGTGGPDTQYF. The gene calls are TRBV27 and TRBJ2-3; 11 nucleotides match TRBD1. The CDR3 spans 15 residues. Unmatched junction bases numbered 6, after V lost 6 bases and J lost 4 bases. The germline V gene encodes CDR1 MNHEY and CDR2 SMNVEV (reference sequence).

This clone was seen once. CDR3 loop: CAWSLLGQVQTF. DNA for the CDR3: TGTGCCTGGAGCCTTCTCGGACAGGTTCAAACCTTC. The genes are TRBV30 and TRBJ1-2; TRBD1 matches at 7 bases. This CDR3 region has 12 residues. Germline V gene data show CDR1 as GTSNPN and CDR2 as SVGIG (reference sequence). The junction had 12 bases not matched to a gene; V was cut back by 3 bases and J by 14 bases.

This chain links TRBV5-4 with TRBJ2-5, with a weak D call TRBD2 (5 bases). Germline V lookup: CDR1 SGHNT, CDR2 YYREEE (reference sequence). V was pared by 2 bases and J by 0 bases, with 11 bases between. This CDR3 spans 15 amino acids. In nucleotides, the CDR3 is TGTGCCAGCAGCTTCGGCGGGCGGTACCAAGAGACCCAGTACTTC. This codes for CASSFGGRYQETQYF.

This clone is a singleton in its sample. This rearrangement joins TRBV7-2 to TRBJ2-7; 9 bases are a match to TRBD2. The V and J ends lost 2 bases and 3 bases, in that order; junction bases with no gene match: 14. Germline CDR1 SGHTA, CDR2 FQGNSA. The CDR3 is made up of 18 amino acids. CDR3 bases: TGTGCCAGCAGCTTAAACCCCTCTAATCTAGCGGGGAGCTACGAGCAGTACTTC. Amino acids: CASSLNPSNLAGSYEQYF.

This chain uses TRBV9 with TRBJ1-6; a possible D gene is TRBD1 (5 bases). From germline, CDR1 is SGDLS and CDR2 YYNGEE. The CDR3 consists of 15 residues. Trimming shortened V by 0 bases and J by 9 bases, and 13 bases separated the two germline ends. The CDR3 bases are TGTGCCAGCAGCGTAGGGCAGGGCCGGAGTTCACCCCTCCACTTT. This encodes CASSVGQGRSSPLHF.

The chain carries TRBV28 and TRBJ2-4; the match to TRBD2 covers 15 bases. This CDR3 comprises 15 residues. The V and J ends lost 7 bases and 6 bases, in that order; junction bases with no gene match: 4. Germline CDR1 is MDHEN and CDR2 is SYDVKM. This CDR3 is CASTPGLAGGNIQYF. CDR3 bases: TGTGCCAGCACCCCGGGACTAGCGGGGGGAAACATTCAGTACTTC.

V usage is TRBV19 and J usage is TRBJ1-1; 9 nucleotides match TRBD1. Looked up from germline, CDR1 is LNHDA and CDR2 is SQIVND (reference sequence). This CDR3 region has 15 residues. The V segment lost 5 bases and the J segment 4 bases; nucleotides outside the gene matches: 8. CDR3 sequence: CASSARDRVGTEAFF. The DNA for the CDR3 is TGTGCCAGTAGTGCCCGGGACAGGGTAGGCACTGAAGCTTTCTTT. Filled out from reference TRBV19 and TRBJ1-1, the complete variable domain reads DGGITQSPKYLFRKEGQNVTLSCEQNLNHDAMYWYRQDPGQGLRLIYYSQIVNDFQKGDIAEGYSVSREKKESFPLTVTSAQKNPTAFYLCASSARDRVGTEAFFGQGTRLTVV.

J is TRBJ2-3 and V is TRBV13; D unresolved. The CDR3 runs 16 residues. The V end was cut by 5 bases, the J end by 2 bases, with 17 bases between. Germline V gene lookup returns CDR1 PRHDT and CDR2 FYEKMQ (reference sequence). This CDR3 reads CASSARPPTVTDTQYF. CDR3 DNA: TGTGCCAGCAGCGCCAGGCCCCCCACAGTCACAGATACGCAGTATTTT. The complete variable domain, with remaining parts taken from reference TRBV13 and TRBJ2-3, reads AAGVIQSPRHLIKEKRETATLKCYPIPRHDTVYWYQQGPGQDPQFLISFYEKMQSDKGSIPDRFSAQQFSDYHSELNMSSLELGDSALYFCASSARPPTVTDTQYFGPGTRLTVL.

This rearrangement joins TRBV7-9 to TRBJ1-6, with 7 bases matching TRBD1. The CDR3 consists of 15 residues. Looked up from germline, CDR1 is SEHNR and CDR2 is FQNEAQ (reference sequence). V shed 4 bases, J shed 10 bases, and the junction held 10 bases outside the gene matches. In DNA, the CDR3 is TGTGCCAGCAGCTCCCCGGACAGGATCGGATCACCCCTCCACTTT. This codes for CASSSPDRIGSPLHF.

The rearrangement joins TRBV10-3 to TRBJ1-1, with D possibly matching TRBD1 (5 bases). The CDR3 covers 13 residues. V shed 0 bases and J shed 7 bases, with 9 bases lying between them. Germline V gene data show CDR1 as ENHRY and CDR2 as SYGVKD. The CDR3 here is CAISESGGIEAFF. CDR3 DNA: TGTGCCATCAGTGAGTCCGGGGGTATTGAAGCTTTCTTT.